Listed here are 9 T cell receptor beta chains from one sample, sequenced in a study of CD8 T cell repertoires and HIV-1 epitope variants. Clones were sequenced by immunoSEQ multiplex PCR, and TCRdb holds only the in-frame ones, with some missing. The sample consists of under 100,000 clones, roughly four fifths of them appearing once. Material: uncultured baseline CD8+ T cells from peripheral blood mononuclear cells (PBMCs). The receptors shown here come from a male donor with HIV.

A few counts support this clone. The chain carries TRBV30 and TRBJ1-1, with TRBD1 matching 7 bases. The ends lost 0 bases at V and 5 bases at J; junction bases unmatched: 9. This CDR3 region has 15 residues. CDR1 is GTSNPN, CDR2 SVGIG, per germline (reference sequence). CDR3 nucleotide sequence: TGTGCCTGGAGTGTAACGGCGACAGGGAATACTGAAGCTTTCTTT. Its translation is CAWSVTATGNTEAFF.

This rearrangement joins TRBV27 to TRBJ2-3; the match to TRBD2 covers 11 bases. The CDR3 is 17 amino acids. The trim removed 5 bases at V and 2 bases at J, leaving 9 bases unmatched. The germline CDR1 and CDR2 sequences are MNHEY and SMNVEV (reference sequence). CDR3 sequence (DNA): TGTGCCAGCAGTACCCAGGCTAGCGGGAGGCTCACAGATACGCAGTATTTT. Its translation is CASSTQASGRLTDTQYF.

The gene calls are TRBV19 and TRBJ2-1; a weak D match, TRBD1 (5 bases). There are 14 residues in the CDR3. With 5 bases removed from V and 6 bases from J, the gap between germline ends came to 14 bases. Germline V gene data show CDR1 as LNHDA and CDR2 as SQIVND (reference sequence). CDR3 bases: TGTGCCAGTAGTGCCCGACAGAGCCCCAATGAGCAGTTCTTC. It yields the protein CASSARQSPNEQFF.

CDR3 sequence reads: CASSPRTTTDTQYF. The DNA of the CDR3 is TGTGCCAGCAGTCCGCGGACTACCACAGATACGCAGTATTTT. V usage is TRBV28 and J usage is TRBJ2-3; perhaps TRBD2 as D (6 bases). CDR3 size: 14 residues. CDR1 MDHEN and CDR2 SYDVKM come from the germline V gene. The ends were cut back, 5 bases at V and 2 bases at J, with 11 bases in the middle.

The gene calls are TRBV19 and TRBJ2-7, with TRBD1 matching over 9 bases. V lost 3 bases to trimming and J lost 4 bases; unmatched junction nucleotides: 4. The CDR3 extends over 14 amino acids. From germline, CDR1 is LNHDA and CDR2 SQIVND (reference sequence). This CDR3 is CASSMGTGMYEQYF. As DNA, the CDR3 is TGTGCCAGTAGTATGGGGACAGGGATGTACGAGCAGTACTTC.

This clone appeared many times. The genes are TRBV27 and TRBJ2-7, with TRBD2 matching over 9 bases. V gave up 2 bases and J gave up 3 bases; unmatched junction bases: 5. The CDR3 spans 15 residues. Germline loops: CDR1 MNHEY, CDR2 SMNVEV (reference sequence). Here the CDR3 DNA reads TGTGCCAGCAGTTTACAGACTAGCGGCTTCTACGAGCAGTACTTC. Protein sequence: CASSLQTSGFYEQYF.

The chain joins TRBV19 to TRBJ1-2; D is ambiguous. Per the germline V gene, CDR1 is LNHDA and CDR2 is SQIVND (reference sequence). CDR3 size: 14 residues. Trimming cost V 1 base and J 1 base, with 7 bases left between them. This CDR3 reads CASSIGRINYGYTF. The DNA of the CDR3 is TGTGCCAGTAGTATAGGACGGATTAACTATGGCTACACCTTC.

V gene TRBV6-1 combines with J gene TRBJ2-1; 7 nucleotides align to TRBD2. Germline V CDR1 and CDR2: MNHNS, SASEGT. J gave up 0 bases and V 6 bases, and 2 bases lay outside the gene matches. The CDR3 loop spans 14 amino acids. The CDR3 is CASRPSGSYNEQFF. The CDR3 bases are TGTGCCAGCAGGCCTAGCGGCTCCTACAATGAGCAGTTCTTC.

This clone was found a few times. The rearrangement links TRBV10-3 to TRBJ1-3; D perhaps matches TRBD1 (6 bases). CDR3 length: 12 amino acids. V was cut by 10 bases and J by 2 bases, with 9 bases left in between. Germline CDR1 and CDR2: ENHRY and SYGVKD. The CDR3 spells CATSGAGNTIYF. CDR3 sequence (DNA): TGTGCCACCTCAGGGGCTGGAAACACCATATATTTT.